These 28 T cell receptor beta chains share one sample of origin, sequenced in a study of response to subunit inactivated influenza vaccine. TCRdb ran MiXCR on the RT-PCR reads and lists one entry per CDR3 protein. The sample includes approximately 730,000 distinct CDR3 sequences, about 15% of them seen just once. Sample: PBMCs from blood, taken 14 to 15 days before vaccination. The receptor source for this set is a man in his fifties or sixties who received an inactivated influenza vaccine.

This clonotype has only a few counts. The chain recombines TRBV6-2 or TRBV6-3 with TRBJ2-7, with TRBD1 matching 10 bases. CDR3 size: 15 residues. Looked up from germline, CDR1 is MNHEY and CDR2 is SVGEGT. V lost 5 bases, J lost 6 bases, and 10 bases stayed unmatched. The CDR3 protein is CASSDPGTGVVEQYF. CDR3 bases: TGTGCCAGCAGTGACCCCGGGACAGGGGTTGTCGAGCAGTACTTC.

This clonotype was observed at least ten times. The CDR3 sequence: CASSFDRTGELFF. CDR3 sequence (DNA): TGTGCCAGCAGCTTCGACAGGACCGGGGAGCTGTTTTTT. This chain links TRBV27 with TRBJ2-2, with a tentative D call TRBD1 (6 bases). CDR1 and CDR2 (germline): MNHEY, SMNVEV (reference sequence). This CDR3 has 13 residues. Trimming removed 6 bases at V and 5 bases at J, with 10 bases between.

The V and J genes are TRBV10-3 and TRBJ2-1, with D possibly matching TRBD1 (6 bases). V was shortened by 0 bases and J by 5 bases, with 14 bases between the two germline ends. The CDR3 totals 16 residues. Germline assignment: CDR1 ENHRY and CDR2 SYGVKD. The CDR3 reads CAISESTGMGNNEQFF. The CDR3 nucleotides read TGTGCCATCAGTGAGTCCACAGGGATGGGGAACAATGAGCAGTTCTTC.

This clonotype was counted only a few times. The rearrangement uses TRBV20-1 and TRBJ2-7; TRBD2 aligns across 7 bases. CDR1 is DFQATT and CDR2 is SNEGSKA in the germline V gene (reference sequence). This CDR3 is 13 amino acids long. CDR3 residues: CRGSGRDSYEQYF. In nucleotides, the CDR3 is TGCAGAGGGAGTGGGAGGGACTCCTACGAGCAGTACTTC.

CDR3 region: CASSLEGYAYGYTF. In nucleotides, the CDR3 is TGTGCCAGCAGCTTAGAGGGGTACGCCTATGGCTACACCTTC. The genes are TRBV7-9 and TRBJ1-2; D may be TRBD1 (5 bases). V lost 1 base, J lost 4 bases, and 10 bases lay in between. CDR1 and CDR2 from the germline V gene are SEHNR and FQNEAQ (reference sequence). The CDR3 length is 14 residues.

The chain combines TRBV5-1 with TRBJ2-5; D unresolved. V was clipped by 4 bases and J by 5 bases, with 18 bases between them. This CDR3 region has 15 residues. Germline V gene data show CDR1 as SGHRS and CDR2 as YFSETQ. The CDR3 protein is CASSPTDPRRETQYF. The CDR3 region has the DNA TGCGCCAGCAGCCCAACGGACCCTCGGCGGGAGACCCAGTACTTC.

This clonotype was counted only a few times. The chain uses TRBV4-3 and TRBJ2-1, with TRBD2 matching 11 bases. The CDR3 extends over 18 amino acids. From germline, CDR1 is LGHNA and CDR2 YSLEER. Germline trimming cut 3 bases from V and 4 bases from J; bases unmatched to any gene: 11. The CDR3, as DNA: TGCGCCAGCAGCCACCGACAACCAGCTAGCGGGGGGTACAATGAGCAGTTCTTC. This codes for CASSHRQPASGGYNEQFF.

This clonotype has only a few counts. The chain links TRBV6-1 to TRBJ1-3; tentatively, D is TRBD1 (6 bases). Germline V CDR1 and CDR2: MNHNS, SASEGT. The length of the CDR3 is 13 residues. The V end was cut by 6 bases, the J end by 5 bases, with 11 bases between. CDR3 sequence reads: CASRRTERNTIYF. The CDR3 nucleotides read TGTGCCAGCAGGAGGACAGAAAGAAACACCATATATTTT.

The rearrangement uses TRBV28 and TRBJ2-1, with 10 bases aligning to TRBD2. CDR1 is MDHEN, CDR2 SYDVKM, per germline. This CDR3 is 20 amino acids long. V lost 2 bases to trimming and J lost 0 bases; unmatched junction nucleotides: 13. CDR3 DNA sequence: TGTGCCAGCAGTTTAGACCCGGGACTAGCGTCCCAACGCTCCTACAATGAGCAGTTCTTC. Translated, it gives CASSLDPGLASQRSYNEQFF.

The CDR3 loop reads CASSQDLPGAKNIQYF. The CDR3 DNA reads as TGTGCCAGCAGCCAAGATCTGCCAGGGGCAAAAAACATTCAGTACTTC. This chain joins TRBV4-2 and TRBJ2-4; a possible D gene is TRBD1 (6 bases). Germline CDR1 LGHNA, CDR2 YNFKEQ. V was clipped by 0 bases and J by 4 bases, with 13 bases between them. The CDR3 runs 16 residues.

This clonotype was seen more than once but under ten times. V is TRBV7-9 and J is TRBJ2-1, with D possibly matching TRBD1 (5 bases). The length of the CDR3 is 12 residues. Trimming removed 5 bases from V and 9 bases from J, with 11 bases in between. CDR1 SEHNR and CDR2 FQNEAQ come from the germline V gene (reference sequence). CDR3 bases: TGTGCCAGCAGCCTCAGGGTATTTGAGCAGTTCTTC. This translates into CASSLRVFEQFF.

This clonotype has at least ten counts. The chain carries TRBV20-1 and TRBJ2-5, with a tentative D call TRBD2 (6 bases). The CDR3 totals 15 residues. CDR1 and CDR2 (germline): DFQATT, SNEGSKA (reference sequence). V lost 5 bases to trimming and J lost 2 bases, with 18 bases between them. CDR3 sequence reads: CSAVPGGDWQETQYF. The CDR3 DNA is TGCAGTGCTGTCCCCGGGGGAGATTGGCAAGAGACCCAGTACTTC.

This clonotype is a singleton in its sample. The chain carries TRBV12-3 or TRBV12-4 and TRBJ2-2; D remains unclear. The germline V and J ends were trimmed by 3 bases and 3 bases, with 11 bases remaining between them. This CDR3 contains 15 residues. The CDR3 loop reads CASSFQRLHTGELFF. The CDR3, as DNA: TGTGCCAGCAGTTTTCAGCGTCTCCACACCGGGGAGCTGTTTTTT.

The CDR3 bases are TGTGCCAGCAGCCAACCTCATGGACTAGCGGGAGTCAATGAGCAGTTCTTC. This gives the protein CASSQPHGLAGVNEQFF. V usage is TRBV14 and J usage is TRBJ2-1, with TRBD2 matching 13 bases. In germline, CDR1 is SGHDN, CDR2 FVKESK. The CDR3 runs to 17 residues. Unmatched junction bases numbered 7, after V lost 2 bases and J lost 6 bases.

J is TRBJ1-3 and V is TRBV10-3; tentatively, D is TRBD1 (6 bases). The CDR3 sequence is 14 residues long. Germline values: CDR1 ENHRY, CDR2 SYGVKD. With 8 bases removed from V and 4 bases from J, the gap between germline ends came to 15 bases. CDR3 sequence reads: CAISGVAVGNTIYF. The CDR3, as DNA: TGTGCCATCTCAGGGGTGGCGGTAGGAAACACCATATATTTT.

The chain has TRBV5-1 and TRBJ1-2; maybe TRBD1 (6 bases). Germline CDR1 SGHRS, CDR2 YFSETQ. The CDR3 is 12 amino acids. The V end was cut by 4 bases, the J end by 6 bases, with 10 bases between. The CDR3 spells CASSHYRDGYTF. As DNA, the CDR3 is TGCGCCAGCAGCCACTACAGGGATGGCTACACCTTC.

This clonotype was counted between two and nine times. Written as DNA, the CDR3 is TGCGCCAGCAGCCAAACAGGGCTTGTAGCAGGGGAGCTGTTTTTT. Its protein is CASSQTGLVAGELFF. The genes are TRBV4-3 and TRBJ2-2; weak D call: TRBD1 (6 bases). In germline, CDR1 is LGHNA, CDR2 YSLEER. Trimming removed 2 bases from V and 8 bases from J, with 15 bases in between. There are 15 residues in the CDR3.

CDR3 sequence reads: CASSLAAGTRGETQYF. The CDR3 DNA sequence: TGCGCCAGCAGCTTGGCCGCGGGCACTAGAGGAGAGACCCAGTACTTC. The chain is built from TRBV5-1 and TRBJ2-5, with D maybe TRBD2 (5 bases). V shed 0 bases and J shed 4 bases, with 16 bases lying between them. CDR3 length: 16 amino acids. Looked up from germline, CDR1 is SGHRS and CDR2 is YFSETQ.

The V gene is TRBV20-1, the J gene TRBJ2-7, with 10 bases identical to TRBD1. V lost 6 bases, J lost 6 bases, and 14 bases stayed unmatched. CDR1 DFQATT and CDR2 SNEGSKA come from the germline V gene (reference sequence). The CDR3 contains 15 residues. CDR3 sequence: CSAQTRDRGVGEQYF. The DNA of the CDR3 is TGCAGTGCGCAGACCCGGGACAGGGGAGTAGGCGAGCAGTACTTC.

This clonotype was seen repeatedly, ten times or more. The V call is TRBV20-1, the J call TRBJ1-5; D ambiguous. The CDR3 has 15 residues. Germline lookup yields CDR1 DFQATT and CDR2 SNEGSKA (reference sequence). V was shortened by 0 bases and J by 8 bases, with 17 bases between the two germline ends. CDR3 nucleotides: TGCAGTGCTAGAGAGGCTTTAGAGAGAGATGAGCCCCAGCATTTT. Translated, it gives CSAREALERDEPQHF.

The V gene is TRBV5-1, the J gene TRBJ2-7; possibly TRBD2 for D (6 bases). Germline assignment: CDR1 SGHRS and CDR2 YFSETQ. Trimming left V 0 bases short and J 3 bases short, with 13 bases between. There are 15 residues in the CDR3. The DNA for the CDR3 is TGCGCCAGCAGCTTGGCTGCGGGGAAAATCTACGAGCAGTACTTC. Protein: CASSLAAGKIYEQYF.

V gene TRBV18 combines with J gene TRBJ2-3; D call uncertain. The V gene lost 0 bases and the J gene lost 7 bases, with 8 bases spanning the gap. The CDR3 has 13 amino acids. Looked up from germline, CDR1 is KGHSH and CDR2 is LQKENI. The CDR3 region is CASSPPLQNTQYF. The DNA for the CDR3 is TGTGCCAGCTCACCACCTTTACAAAATACGCAGTATTTT. The full variable domain, with the rest looked up from reference TRBV18 and TRBJ2-3, is NAGVMQNPRHLVRRRGQEARLRCSPMKGHSHVYWYRQLPEEGLKFMVYLQKENIIDESGMPKERFSAEFPKEGPSILRIQQVVRGDSAAYFCASSPPLQNTQYFGPGTRLTVL.

There are many counts of this clonotype. The V gene is TRBV7-8, the J gene TRBJ1-4, with D hard to call. CDR3 length: 14 residues. V dropped 1 base and J dropped 4 bases, with 7 bases sitting between them. The germline gives CDR1 SGHVS, CDR2 FQNEAQ. The CDR3 coding sequence is TGTGCCAGCAGCTTAGTGGGCTTTAATGAAAAACTGTTTTTT. Translated: CASSLVGFNEKLFF.

This clonotype came up a few times. V and J are TRBV12-3 or TRBV12-4 and TRBJ2-3, with D maybe TRBD1 (6 bases). Trimming stripped 10 bases from V and 3 bases from J, with 8 bases between. The CDR3 runs to 11 residues. The CDR3 reads CATQGTDTQYF. The CDR3 DNA sequence: TGTGCCACCCAGGGGACAGATACGCAGTATTTT.

This clonotype was counted between two and nine times. The chain uses TRBV7-2 and TRBJ2-3, with a possible D match to TRBD2 (6 bases). V dropped 5 bases and J dropped 10 bases, with 16 bases sitting between them. CDR1 SGHTA and CDR2 FQGNSA come from the germline V gene. CDR3 length: 13 residues. CDR3 DNA: TGTGCCAGCAGCCCCTTGATGTGGGGGGCGCAGTATTTT. Its protein is CASSPLMWGAQYF.

This clonotype was observed a few times. This chain connects TRBV5-1 to TRBJ2-5; D gene uncertain. The CDR3 spans 15 residues. V was shortened by 6 bases and J by 4 bases, with 19 bases between the two germline ends. Per the germline V gene, CDR1 is SGHRS and CDR2 is YFSETQ. The CDR3 DNA is TGCGCCAGCACCCTCTCCCCGTTTAGCTTAGAGACCCAGTACTTC. Protein sequence: CASTLSPFSLETQYF.

This clonotype appeared many times. J is TRBJ2-1 and V is TRBV19; 9 bases agree with TRBD2. After removal of 5 bases from V and 10 bases from J, the junction contained 3 bases not matched to a gene. Per germline, CDR1 LNHDA and CDR2 SQIVND (reference sequence). This CDR3 is built from 12 residues. DNA of the CDR3: TGTGCCAGTAGTTCAGGGACTAGCGAGCAGTTCTTC. As protein: CASSSGTSEQFF.

Only a few counts were recorded for this clonotype. The chain has TRBV3-1 and TRBJ2-2; D is possibly TRBD2 (7 bases). The germline V gene has CDR1 LGHDT and CDR2 YNNKEL (reference sequence). V was pared by 8 bases and J by 3 bases, with 19 bases between. The CDR3 has 16 residues. CDR3 coding DNA: TGTGCCAGCGAATTACGGGGGGCTCGGTACACCGGGGAGCTGTTTTTT. Its protein product is CASELRGARYTGELFF.